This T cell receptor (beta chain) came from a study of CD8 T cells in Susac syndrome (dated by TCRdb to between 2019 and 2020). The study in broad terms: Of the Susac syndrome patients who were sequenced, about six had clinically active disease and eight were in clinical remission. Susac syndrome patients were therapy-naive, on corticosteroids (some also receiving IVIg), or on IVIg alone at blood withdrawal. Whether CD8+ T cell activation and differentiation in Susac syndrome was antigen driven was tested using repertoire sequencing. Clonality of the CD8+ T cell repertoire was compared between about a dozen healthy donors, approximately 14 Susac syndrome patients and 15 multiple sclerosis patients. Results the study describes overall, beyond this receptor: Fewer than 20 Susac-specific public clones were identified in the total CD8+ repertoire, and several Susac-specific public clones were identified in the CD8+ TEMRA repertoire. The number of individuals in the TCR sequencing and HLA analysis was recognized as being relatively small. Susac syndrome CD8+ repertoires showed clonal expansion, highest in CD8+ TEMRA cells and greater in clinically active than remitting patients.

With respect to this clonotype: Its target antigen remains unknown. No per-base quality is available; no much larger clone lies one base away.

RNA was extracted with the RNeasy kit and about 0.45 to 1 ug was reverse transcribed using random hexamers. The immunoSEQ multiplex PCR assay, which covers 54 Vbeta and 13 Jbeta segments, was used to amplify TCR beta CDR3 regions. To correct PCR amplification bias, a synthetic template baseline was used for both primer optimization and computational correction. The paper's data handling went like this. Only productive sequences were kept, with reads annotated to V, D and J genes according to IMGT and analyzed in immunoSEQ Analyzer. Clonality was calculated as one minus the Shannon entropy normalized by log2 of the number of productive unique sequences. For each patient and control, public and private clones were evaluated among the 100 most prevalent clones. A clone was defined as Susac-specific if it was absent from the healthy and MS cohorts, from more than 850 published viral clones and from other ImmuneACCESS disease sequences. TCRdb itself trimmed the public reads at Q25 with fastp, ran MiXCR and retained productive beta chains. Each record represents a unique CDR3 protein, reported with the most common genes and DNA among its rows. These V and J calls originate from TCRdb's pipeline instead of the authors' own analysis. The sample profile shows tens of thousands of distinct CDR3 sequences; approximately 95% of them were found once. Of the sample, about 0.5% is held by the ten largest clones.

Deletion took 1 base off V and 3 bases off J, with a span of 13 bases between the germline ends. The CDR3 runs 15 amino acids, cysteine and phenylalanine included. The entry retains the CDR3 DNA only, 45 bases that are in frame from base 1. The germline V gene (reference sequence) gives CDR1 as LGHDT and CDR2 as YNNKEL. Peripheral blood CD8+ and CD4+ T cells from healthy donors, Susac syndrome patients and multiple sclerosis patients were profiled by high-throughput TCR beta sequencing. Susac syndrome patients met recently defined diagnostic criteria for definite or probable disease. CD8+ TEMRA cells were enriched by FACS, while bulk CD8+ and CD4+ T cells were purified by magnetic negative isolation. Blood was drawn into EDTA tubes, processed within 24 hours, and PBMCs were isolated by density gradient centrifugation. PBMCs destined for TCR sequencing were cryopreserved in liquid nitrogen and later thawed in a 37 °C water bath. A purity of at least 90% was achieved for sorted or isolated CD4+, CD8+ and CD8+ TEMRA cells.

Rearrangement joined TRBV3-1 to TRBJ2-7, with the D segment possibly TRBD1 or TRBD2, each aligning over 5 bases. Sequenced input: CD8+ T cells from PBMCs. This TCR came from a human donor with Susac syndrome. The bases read TGTGCCAGCAGCCAAGCCCCGGGACCCAGCTACGAGCAGTACTTC. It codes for CASSQAPGPSYEQYF.